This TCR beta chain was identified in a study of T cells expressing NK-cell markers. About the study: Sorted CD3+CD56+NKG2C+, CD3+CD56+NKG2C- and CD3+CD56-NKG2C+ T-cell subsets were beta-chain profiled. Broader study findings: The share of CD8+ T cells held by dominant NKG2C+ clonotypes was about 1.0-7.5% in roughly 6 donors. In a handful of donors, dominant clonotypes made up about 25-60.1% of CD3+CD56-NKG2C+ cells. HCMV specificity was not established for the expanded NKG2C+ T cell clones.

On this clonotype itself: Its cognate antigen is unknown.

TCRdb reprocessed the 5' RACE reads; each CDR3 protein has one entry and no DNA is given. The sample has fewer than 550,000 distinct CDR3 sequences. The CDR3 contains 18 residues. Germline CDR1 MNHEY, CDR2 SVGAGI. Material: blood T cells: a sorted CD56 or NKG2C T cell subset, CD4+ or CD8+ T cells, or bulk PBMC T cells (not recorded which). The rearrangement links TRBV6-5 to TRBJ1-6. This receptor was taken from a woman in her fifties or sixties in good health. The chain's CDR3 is CASSYSRQTSSYNSPLHF.